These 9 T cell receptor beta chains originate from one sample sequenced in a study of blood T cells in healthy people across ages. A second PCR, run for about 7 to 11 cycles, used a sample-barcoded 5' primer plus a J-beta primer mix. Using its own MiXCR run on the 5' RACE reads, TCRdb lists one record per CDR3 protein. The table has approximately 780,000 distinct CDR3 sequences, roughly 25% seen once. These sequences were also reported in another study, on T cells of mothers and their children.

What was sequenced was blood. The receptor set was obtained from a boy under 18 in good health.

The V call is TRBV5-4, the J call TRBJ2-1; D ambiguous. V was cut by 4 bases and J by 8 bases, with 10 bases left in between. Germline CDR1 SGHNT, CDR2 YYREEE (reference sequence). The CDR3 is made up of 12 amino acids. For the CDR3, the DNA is TGTGCCAGCAGCCCTTATACCGATGAGCAGTTCTTC. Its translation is CASSPYTDEQFF.

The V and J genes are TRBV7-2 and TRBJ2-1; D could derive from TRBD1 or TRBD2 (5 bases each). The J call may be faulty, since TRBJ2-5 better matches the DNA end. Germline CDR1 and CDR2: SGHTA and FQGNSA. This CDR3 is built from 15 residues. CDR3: CASRSGTFAQETQYF. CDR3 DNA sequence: TGTGCCAGCAGATCAGGGACCTTCGCACAAGAGACCCAGTACTTC.

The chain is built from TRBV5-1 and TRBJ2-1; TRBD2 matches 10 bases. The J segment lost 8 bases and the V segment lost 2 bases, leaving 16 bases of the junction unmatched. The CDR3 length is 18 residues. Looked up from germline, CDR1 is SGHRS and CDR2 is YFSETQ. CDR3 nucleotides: TGCGCCAGCAGCTTCGTAGCGGGAGGTGTCAGGCAATACGATGAGCAGTTCTTC. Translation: CASSFVAGGVRQYDEQFF.

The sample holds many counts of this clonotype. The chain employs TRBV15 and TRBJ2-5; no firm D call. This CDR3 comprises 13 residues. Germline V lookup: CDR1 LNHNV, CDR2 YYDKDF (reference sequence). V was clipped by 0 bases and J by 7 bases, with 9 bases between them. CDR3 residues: CATSRDSTGTQYF. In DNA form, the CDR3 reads TGTGCCACCAGCAGAGATTCTACCGGGACCCAGTACTTC.

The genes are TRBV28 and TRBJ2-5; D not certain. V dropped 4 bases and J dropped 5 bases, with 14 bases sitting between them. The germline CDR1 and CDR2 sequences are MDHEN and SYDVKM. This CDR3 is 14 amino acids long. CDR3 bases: TGTGCCAGCAGTTGGTCCGGAGAAGGGGAGACCCAGTACTTC. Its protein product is CASSWSGEGETQYF.

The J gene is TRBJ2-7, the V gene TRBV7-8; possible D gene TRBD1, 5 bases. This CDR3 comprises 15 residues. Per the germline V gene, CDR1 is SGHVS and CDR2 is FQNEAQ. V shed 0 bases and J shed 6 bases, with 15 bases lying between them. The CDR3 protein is CASSLAGVKGVEQYF. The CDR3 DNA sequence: TGTGCCAGCAGCTTAGCAGGGGTTAAAGGTGTCGAGCAGTACTTC. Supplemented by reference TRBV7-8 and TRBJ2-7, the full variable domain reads GAGVSQSPRYKVAKRGQDVALRCDPISGHVSLFWYQQALGQGPEFLTYFQNEAQLDKSGLPSDRFFAERPEGSVSTLKIQRTQQEDSAVYLCASSLAGVKGVEQYFGPGTRLTVT.

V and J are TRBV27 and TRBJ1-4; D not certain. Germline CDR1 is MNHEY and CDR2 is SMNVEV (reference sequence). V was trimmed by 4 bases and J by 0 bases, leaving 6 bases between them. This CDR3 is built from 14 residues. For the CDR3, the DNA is TGTGCCAGCAGTTGGGGTGCAACTAATGAAAAACTGTTTTTT. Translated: CASSWGATNEKLFF. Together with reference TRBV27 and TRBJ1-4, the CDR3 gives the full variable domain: EAQVTQNPRYLITVTGKKLTVTCSQNMNHEYMSWYRQDPGLGLRQIYYSMNVEVTDKGDVPEGYKVSRKEKRNFPLILESPSPNQTSLYFCASSWGATNEKLFFGSGTQLSVL.

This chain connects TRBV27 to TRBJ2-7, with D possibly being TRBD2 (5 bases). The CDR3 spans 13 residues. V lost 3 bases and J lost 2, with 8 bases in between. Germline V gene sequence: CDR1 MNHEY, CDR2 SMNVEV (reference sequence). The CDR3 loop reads CASSLFGAYEQYF. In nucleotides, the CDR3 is TGTGCCAGCAGTTTGTTCGGGGCCTACGAGCAGTACTTC.

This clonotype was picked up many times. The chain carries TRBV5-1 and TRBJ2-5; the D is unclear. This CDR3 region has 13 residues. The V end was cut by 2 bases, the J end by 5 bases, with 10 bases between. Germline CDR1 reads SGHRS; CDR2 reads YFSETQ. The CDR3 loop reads CASSFRGSETQYF. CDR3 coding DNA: TGCGCCAGCAGCTTTCGTGGCTCGGAGACCCAGTACTTC.